The clone carrying this T cell receptor beta chain has a count of ten or more. The antigen is unknown. Template switching added a universal primer site, and cDNA bore unique molecular identifiers. TCRdb re-derived calls from the 5' RACE reads in MiXCR, one entry per CDR3 protein. The repertoire holds approximately 220,000 distinct CDR3 sequences, with 6.5% to 9% as singletons. This sample is drawn from a study of identical twins. Study observations and caveats: The more abundant beta clonotypes in cord blood had fewer insertions, and memory repertoires did not show this. Model-predicted out-of-frame TCR alpha sharing fell below observed values in monozygotic twins.

The CDR3 is 17 residues long. V was clipped by 5 bases and J by 0 bases, with 18 bases between them. Another study also made use of these data, one on yellow fever vaccine responses in identical twins.

This chain connects TRBV12-3 or TRBV12-4 to TRBJ2-3, with D perhaps TRBD2 (6 bases). Sequenced: CD8+ T cells sorted from blood. This TCR was sampled from a woman between 18 and 29 years old in good health. The CDR3 sequence: CASSPGQQRASTDTQYF. The DNA for the CDR3 is TGTGCCAGCAGTCCCGGTCAGCAGCGGGCGAGCACAGATACGCAGTATTTT.